This T cell receptor (beta chain) stems from a study of human thymus T cells. The assay was immunoSEQ multiplex PCR, and TCRdb's table has in-frame clones only and misses some. Of 57,000 or so clones in the sample, 90% to 95% were seen once. Looked up from germline, CDR1 is ENHRY and CDR2 is SYGVKD. V dropped 5 bases and J dropped 0 bases, with 11 bases sitting between them. This CDR3 is built from 15 residues. This chain connects TRBV10-3 to TRBJ1-3; D call uncertain. The sample consisted of blood. The sequence was obtained from a boy less than two years old with a congenital heart defect but otherwise immunologically healthy. The CDR3 nucleotides are TGTGCCATCAGTACTCAGGTACACTCTGGAAACACCATATATTTT. Translating gives CAISTQVHSGNTIYF.